The 32 T cell receptor beta chains below were found in one sample sequenced in a study of blood T cells in healthy people across ages (dated by TCRdb to 2014 to 2015). Libraries were made using 5' RACE. TCRdb names Illumina HiSeq 2500 as the instrument used. A second PCR of 7 to 11 cycles was performed with a sample-barcoded 5' primer and a J-beta primer mix. TCRdb redid the processing of the public reads, applying fastp at Q25 and MiXCR, and retained in-frame beta chains. Every entry covers one CDR3 protein and lists the most common genes and DNA from its rows. This sample has about 1.7 million distinct CDR3 sequences in its table, and approximately 30% of those were observed once. In total, the top ten clones hold more than 6% of the sample. The source material was blood. The receptors were gathered from a woman in her thirties in good health.

The V gene is TRBV6-6, the J gene TRBJ2-3; 11 bases agree with TRBD2. The germline V gene encodes CDR1 MNHNY and CDR2 SVGAGI (reference sequence). The CDR3 runs to 14 residues. The J segment lost 3 bases and the V segment lost 8 bases, leaving 4 bases of the junction unmatched. This chain's CDR3 is CASASGGPTDTQYF. The CDR3 DNA sequence: TGTGCCAGCGCTAGCGGGGGGCCGACAGATACGCAGTATTTT.

The chain uses TRBV7-2 and TRBJ2-4; the match to TRBD2 covers 14 bases. The V gene end was trimmed by 5 bases and the J gene end by 13 bases; junction bases not matched to a gene: 13. The CDR3 is made up of 16 amino acids. CDR1 and CDR2 (germline): SGHTA, FQGNSA. The CDR3 here is CASSRLGTSGGGGQYF. CDR3 nucleotide sequence: TGTGCCAGCAGCCGCCTCGGGACTAGCGGGGGAGGAGGGCAGTACTTC.

The table lists this clonotype with many counts. V gene TRBV20-1 combines with J gene TRBJ2-3; no clear D. The CDR3 is 14 amino acids. In germline, CDR1 is DFQATT, CDR2 SNEGSKA (reference sequence). V lost 0 bases and J 5 bases, leaving 12 bases between the germline ends. For the CDR3, the DNA is TGCAGTGCTAGAGATTATAGCAGCCTAGATACGCAGTATTTT. Amino acids: CSARDYSSLDTQYF.

This clonotype has more than one count but fewer than ten. This chain links TRBV25-1 with TRBJ1-4; 11 nucleotides match TRBD1. Germline CDR1 is MGHDK and CDR2 is SYGVNS. V was clipped by 3 bases and J by 7 bases; unmatched bases: 4. The CDR3 has 15 amino acids. This CDR3 is CASSDRGTGGEKLFF. DNA for the CDR3: TGTGCCAGCAGTGACCGCGGGACAGGGGGTGAAAAACTGTTTTTT.

The J gene is TRBJ2-5, the V gene TRBV2; perhaps D is TRBD1 or TRBD2 (6 bases each). Germline loops: CDR1 SNHLY, CDR2 FYNNEI. This CDR3 comprises 14 residues. V was clipped by 6 bases and J by 5 bases, with 16 bases between them. The CDR3 sequence is CASSAGVGGETQYF. CDR3 coding DNA: TGTGCCAGCAGCGCAGGTGTGGGGGGCGAGACCCAGTACTTC.

This clonotype was counted only a few times. The rearrangement links TRBV2 to TRBJ2-6; TRBD1 matches at 10 bases. There are 15 residues in the CDR3. Looked up from germline, CDR1 is SNHLY and CDR2 is FYNNEI. V shed 7 bases, J shed 4 bases, and the junction held 4 bases outside the gene matches. The CDR3 nucleotides read TGTGCCAGCAAGGGACAGGGGATAGGGGCCAACGTCCTGACTTTC. Translated, it gives CASKGQGIGANVLTF.

This rearrangement joins TRBV6-2 or TRBV6-3 to TRBJ1-1, with D possibly being TRBD1 (5 bases). Per the germline V gene, CDR1 is MNHEY and CDR2 is SVGEGT. V dropped 7 bases and J dropped 1 base, with 22 bases sitting between them. The length of the CDR3 is 17 residues. DNA for the CDR3: TGTGCCAGCAATGATGAGGCGGGGCTAGTAACGAACACTGAAGCTTTCTTT. This gives the protein CASNDEAGLVTNTEAFF.

The rearrangement links TRBV11-2 to TRBJ2-2; the D gene is possibly TRBD1 (5 bases). The CDR3 contains 16 residues. Germline CDR1 SGHAT, CDR2 FQNNGV. The V and J ends lost 8 bases and 2 bases respectively, with 18 bases between them. This CDR3 reads CASPWVRQGNTGELFF. DNA for the CDR3: TGTGCCAGCCCCTGGGTCCGGCAGGGAAACACCGGGGAGCTGTTTTTT. The full variable domain, in which reference TRBV11-2 and TRBJ2-2 provide the parts outside the CDR3, is EAGVAQSPRYKIIEKRQSVAFWCNPISGHATLYWYQQILGQGPKLLIQFQNNGVVDDSQLPKDRFSAERLKGVDSTLKIQPAKLEDSAVYLCASPWVRQGNTGELFFGEGSRLTVL.

V is TRBV12-3 or TRBV12-4 and J is TRBJ2-1; the D is unclear. This CDR3 has 15 amino acids. The germline V and J ends were trimmed by 7 bases and 0 bases, with 13 bases remaining between them. The CDR3 protein is CASMADLSSYNEQFF. The DNA for the CDR3 is TGTGCCAGCATGGCGGACCTAAGCTCCTACAATGAGCAGTTCTTC.

The gene calls are TRBV7-2 and TRBJ2-1, with 7 bases fitting TRBD2. In germline, CDR1 is SGHTA, CDR2 FQGNSA. The CDR3 spans 15 residues. The J segment lost 8 bases and the V segment lost 8 bases, leaving 15 bases of the junction unmatched. CDR3 region: CASLERGPHWDEQFF. DNA for the CDR3: TGTGCCAGCCTAGAGCGGGGCCCCCATTGGGATGAGCAGTTCTTC.

V gene TRBV12-3 or TRBV12-4 combines with J gene TRBJ2-5; no definite D call. V was pared by 1 base and J by 11 bases, with 14 bases between. CDR3 length: 13 amino acids. The CDR3 sequence: CASSLGQAAPQYF. CDR3 bases: TGTGCCAGCAGTTTAGGGCAGGCCGCACCTCAGTACTTC.

The CDR3 sequence: CASSATGFFNSPLHF. DNA of the CDR3: TGTGCCAGCAGCGCTACAGGATTTTTTAATTCACCCCTCCACTTT. The chain carries TRBV3-1 and TRBJ1-6; D might be TRBD1 (5 bases). The length of the CDR3 is 15 residues. V was shortened by 5 bases and J by 6 bases, with 14 bases between the two germline ends. Germline V gene sequence: CDR1 LGHDT, CDR2 YNNKEL (reference sequence).

The chain links TRBV19 to TRBJ2-1, with 10 bases matching TRBD2. Germline V gene data show CDR1 as LNHDA and CDR2 as SQIVND (reference sequence). The ends lost 6 bases at V and 4 bases at J; junction bases unmatched: 12. The CDR3 covers 17 residues. The CDR3 bases are TGTGCCAGTAGCACCACCAAAGGACTAGCGGCTTACAATGAGCAGTTCTTC. Amino acids: CASSTTKGLAAYNEQFF.

The chain carries TRBV11-2 and TRBJ1-4; D unresolved. Germline V CDR1 and CDR2: SGHAT, FQNNGV. Trimming took 5 bases from V and 3 from J, leaving 13 bases between them. The CDR3 consists of 15 residues. In DNA form, the CDR3 reads TGTGCCAGCAGCGGTTGGCCGGGAGCTAATGAAAAACTGTTTTTT. This translates into CASSGWPGANEKLFF.

This clonotype was picked up a small number of times. The DNA for the CDR3 is TGTGCCAGCAGCCAAGAATCGGGATTTTTTGCGGGGGGCGAGGAGACCCAGTACTTC. Translating it yields CASSQESGFFAGGEETQYF. This sequence joins TRBV3-1 and TRBJ2-5, with 8 bases aligning to TRBD2. The germline gives CDR1 LGHDT, CDR2 YNNKEL (reference sequence). The CDR3 consists of 19 residues. V shed 0 bases, J shed 5 bases, and the junction held 17 bases outside the gene matches.

The CDR3, as DNA: TGTGCCACCGGCGGGGGGACTAGCGGGTTCAATGAGCAGTTCTTC. Amino acids: CATGGGTSGFNEQFF. The V and J genes are TRBV15 and TRBJ2-1; 12 bases align to TRBD2. V lost 8 bases to trimming and J lost 6 bases; unmatched junction nucleotides: 8. Germline CDR1 and CDR2: LNHNV and YYDKDF (reference sequence). This CDR3 has 15 amino acids.

The chain recombines TRBV20-1 with TRBJ2-7, with D perhaps TRBD1 (6 bases). Germline V gives CDR1 DFQATT, CDR2 SNEGSKA (reference sequence). The V and J ends lost 0 bases and 8 bases respectively, with 14 bases between them. There are 13 residues in the CDR3. The CDR3: CSARDRQAKKQYF. CDR3 DNA: TGCAGTGCTAGAGATCGACAGGCCAAAAAGCAGTACTTC.

The V gene is TRBV20-1, the J gene TRBJ2-3, with 9 bases fitting TRBD2. The germline gives CDR1 DFQATT, CDR2 SNEGSKA (reference sequence). The CDR3 spans 19 residues. V lost 3 bases to trimming and J lost 0 bases; unmatched junction nucleotides: 16. CDR3 amino acids: CSASAMSAGGHPSTDTQYF. CDR3 nucleotides: TGCAGTGCTAGCGCGATGTCGGCGGGGGGGCACCCTAGCACAGATACGCAGTATTTT.

There are many counts of this clonotype. The chain couples TRBV29-1 to TRBJ2-7; TRBD2 aligns across 9 bases. J was trimmed by 3 bases and V by 4 bases; bases with no gene match: 13. The CDR3 length is 16 residues. The germline V gene has CDR1 SQVTM and CDR2 ANQGSEA. The CDR3, as DNA: TGCAGCGTTGTCATCGGGGGGCGGGGGGGCTTCTACGAGCAGTACTTC. It encodes CSVVIGGRGGFYEQYF.

The J gene is TRBJ2-3, the V gene TRBV25-1, with 10 bases aligning to TRBD2. CDR3 length equals 18 residues. Germline CDR1 is MGHDK and CDR2 is SYGVNS. V lost 4 bases, J lost 0 bases, and 10 bases stayed unmatched. In DNA, the CDR3 is TGTGCCAGCAGTGTTCGATCCACGACTAGCGGGAGCACAGATACGCAGTATTTT. Encoded protein: CASSVRSTTSGSTDTQYF.

This clonotype was detected only once. The rearrangement uses TRBV4-3 and TRBJ2-1; 7 positions agree with TRBD2. CDR1 and CDR2 (germline): LGHNA, YSLEER. The ends lost 0 bases at V and 8 bases at J; junction bases unmatched: 13. CDR3 length equals 17 residues. The CDR3 protein is CASSQDGRRGGSHEQFF. The CDR3 DNA follows: TGCGCCAGCAGCCAAGATGGGAGAAGGGGAGGGAGCCATGAGCAGTTCTTC.

CDR3 region: CASSMTTGTSGGADTQYF. CDR3 nucleotides: TGTGCCAGCAGCATGACAACGGGGACTAGCGGGGGGGCAGATACGCAGTATTTT. The chain links TRBV7-3 to TRBJ2-3; the match to TRBD2 covers 16 bases. The V gene end was trimmed by 5 bases and the J gene end by 4 bases; junction bases not matched to a gene: 9. Germline values: CDR1 SGHTA, CDR2 FQGTGA. This CDR3 has 18 residues. Filled out from reference TRBV7-3 and TRBJ2-3, the complete variable domain reads GAGVSQTPSNKVTEKGKYVELRCDPISGHTALYWYRQSLGQGPEFLIYFQGTGAADDSGLPNDRFFAVRPEGSVSTLKIQRTERGDSAVYLCASSMTTGTSGGADTQYFGPGTRLTVL.

The rearrangement uses TRBV6-5 and TRBJ2-1, with 10 bases identical to TRBD2. The CDR3 runs 15 residues. The V gene end was trimmed by 4 bases and the J gene end by 7 bases; junction bases not matched to a gene: 7. The germline V gene has CDR1 MNHEY and CDR2 SVGAGI. The CDR3 spells CASSSPSGGRNEQFF. Written as DNA, the CDR3 is TGTGCCAGCAGTTCGCCTAGCGGGGGACGGAATGAGCAGTTCTTC.

The rearrangement links TRBV2 to TRBJ2-5; 10 bases agree with TRBD2. The germline CDR1 and CDR2 sequences are SNHLY and FYNNEI. With V trimmed by 6 bases and J by 7 bases, 2 bases remained unmatched. The CDR3 is 12 amino acids. The CDR3 region is CASRLAGLTQYF. Here the CDR3 DNA reads TGTGCCAGCAGACTAGCGGGGTTGACCCAGTACTTC.

This clonotype was counted between two and nine times. This chain joins TRBV3-1 and TRBJ2-3; 7 nucleotides match TRBD2. Per the germline V gene, CDR1 is LGHDT and CDR2 is YNNKEL (reference sequence). There are 18 residues in the CDR3. V was pared by 6 bases and J by 1 base, with 16 bases of the junction left unmatched. This CDR3 reads CASRPAARDYYGTDTQYF. The CDR3 bases are TGTGCCAGCAGGCCCGCCGCCCGGGACTATTACGGCACAGATACGCAGTATTTT.

This clonotype was observed a single time. A much bigger clone sits one base away, suggesting this may be a read error. The chain uses TRBV4-3 and TRBJ1-4; D might be TRBD1 (5 bases). The V gene's germline CDR1 is LGHNA and CDR2 YSLEER. There are 13 residues in the CDR3. As DNA, the CDR3 is TGCGCCAGCAGCCGACAGCTAAATGAAAAACGGTTTTTT. This gives the protein CASSRQLNEKRFF.

This chain joins TRBV7-3 and TRBJ2-3; 12 nucleotides align to TRBD1. The CDR3 length is 14 residues. Germline V gene sequence: CDR1 SGHTA, CDR2 FQGTGA. J gave up 4 bases and V 5 bases, and 1 base lay outside the gene matches. This chain's CDR3 is CASSGTGGADTQYF. CDR3 bases: TGTGCCAGCAGCGGGACAGGGGGCGCAGATACGCAGTATTTT.

This chain links TRBV20-1 with TRBJ2-4; D is perhaps TRBD1 or TRBD2 (5 bases each). The CDR3 extends over 11 amino acids. Trimming removed 5 bases from V and 13 bases from J, with 15 bases in between. Looked up from germline, CDR1 is DFQATT and CDR2 is SNEGSKA (reference sequence). The CDR3 loop is CSAPRGTQQYF. As DNA, the CDR3 is TGCAGTGCTCCTCGAGGGACCCAGCAGTACTTC.

There are many counts of this clonotype. The rearrangement links TRBV12-3 or TRBV12-4 to TRBJ2-6; a weak D match, TRBD2 (5 bases). Deletions cut 8 bases from V and 2 bases from J, with 10 bases between. CDR3 length: 14 amino acids. The CDR3 nucleotides are TGTGCCAGCCTCCGGGGTACTGGGGCCAACGTCCTGACTTTC. It is translated as CASLRGTGANVLTF.

This sequence joins TRBV10-3 and TRBJ2-7; D uncertain. The CDR3 runs to 13 residues. Looked up from germline, CDR1 is ENHRY and CDR2 is SYGVKD. V was cut by 6 bases and J by 5 bases, with 14 bases left in between. The CDR3 nucleotides are TGTGCCATCAGCCTGACGGTGCCCCACGAGCAGTACTTC. This encodes CAISLTVPHEQYF.

This clonotype came up once. The gene calls are TRBV7-9 and TRBJ1-1; D unresolved. The CDR3 totals 12 residues. V was shortened by 6 bases and J by 5 bases, with 10 bases between the two germline ends. Germline CDR1 SEHNR, CDR2 FQNEAQ (reference sequence). The CDR3 DNA is TGTGCCAGCAGAACCTTCGGAACTGAAGCTTTCTTT. The encoded protein is CASRTFGTEAFF.

The chain uses TRBV12-3 or TRBV12-4 and TRBJ2-3; TRBD1 aligns across 9 bases. Trimming cost V 3 bases and J 1 base; bases outside gene matches: 2. The CDR3 loop spans 15 amino acids. This CDR3 reads CASSFRTGGTDTQYF. The DNA of the CDR3 is TGTGCCAGCAGTTTCCGGACAGGGGGCACAGATACGCAGTATTTT.